The 20 T cell receptor beta chains given below trace back to one sample, sequenced in a study of T cells after yellow fever vaccination. Using its own MiXCR run on the 5' RACE reads, TCRdb lists one record per CDR3 protein. The repertoire holds 300,000 to 350,000 distinct CDR3 sequences, with 3.5% to 4.5% as singletons. The material was PBMCs, obtained 15 days after the yellow fever booster vaccination. The receptors were sampled from a man aged 18 to 30 who received the YFV17D yellow fever vaccine.

The rearrangement links TRBV14 to TRBJ1-4; 9 bases are shared with TRBD1. Per the germline V gene, CDR1 is SGHDN and CDR2 is FVKESK. Trimming took 3 bases from V and 7 from J; bases not matched to a gene: 9. The CDR3 consists of 16 residues. CDR3 sequence reads: CASSQDRGMLTEKLFF. CDR3 sequence (DNA): TGTGCCAGCAGCCAGGACAGGGGAATGCTCACTGAAAAACTGTTTTTT.

A few counts support this clonotype. The chain combines TRBV12-3 or TRBV12-4 with TRBJ1-2; D not certain. The CDR3 length is 13 residues. Trimming cost V 1 base and J 7 bases, with 10 bases left between them. CDR3 sequence: CASSLEVVSGYTF. DNA for the CDR3: TGTGCCAGCAGTTTAGAAGTGGTCAGTGGCTACACCTTC.

This clonotype was counted at least ten times. The rearrangement links TRBV5-6 to TRBJ2-1; possibly TRBD1 or TRBD2 for D (5 bases each). CDR1 is SGHDT and CDR2 is YYEEEE in the germline V gene. V lost 2 bases and J lost 2, with 20 bases in between. This CDR3 is built from 18 residues. In DNA form, the CDR3 reads TGTGCCAGCAGCTTACAGGCATCCGGGATAAGGCCCTACAATGAGCAGTTCTTC. Its protein product is CASSLQASGIRPYNEQFF.

The rearrangement links TRBV6-2 or TRBV6-3 to TRBJ2-2; the D gene is possibly TRBD1 (6 bases). There are 14 residues in the CDR3. V lost 8 bases to trimming and J lost 5 bases, with 15 bases between them. Germline V gene sequence: CDR1 MNHEY, CDR2 SVGEGT. CDR3 loop: CASLQGYWTGELFF. Here the CDR3 DNA reads TGTGCCAGCCTACAGGGCTATTGGACCGGGGAGCTGTTTTTT.

The DNA of the CDR3 is TGTGCCAGCAGCTCCGGGACTCAGTACGAGCAGTACGTC. This translates into CASSSGTQYEQYV. This chain connects TRBV7-2 to TRBJ2-7; D may be TRBD2 (6 bases). The CDR3 is 13 residues long. CDR1 SGHTA and CDR2 FQGNSA come from the germline V gene. V was pared by 4 bases and J by 4 bases, with 11 bases between.

This clonotype was detected only a few times. The chain has TRBV28 and TRBJ1-5; unclear D gene. CDR3 size: 12 residues. Germline lookup yields CDR1 MDHEN and CDR2 SYDVKM. Trimming shortened V by 1 base and J by 7 bases, and 5 bases separated the two germline ends. The CDR3 DNA follows: TGTGCCAGCAGTTTATACGTCCAGCCCCAGCATTTT. This translates into CASSLYVQPQHF.

This clonotype was counted many times. This rearrangement joins TRBV9 to TRBJ2-7, with TRBD1 matching 7 bases. The V gene's germline CDR1 is SGDLS and CDR2 YYNGEE. This CDR3 region has 17 residues. V lost 4 bases and J lost 1; bases outside the gene matches: 14. This chain's CDR3 is CASSPQGSGTASYEQYF. The CDR3 coding sequence is TGTGCCAGCAGCCCCCAGGGGTCCGGGACAGCTTCCTACGAGCAGTACTTC.

The chain joins TRBV19 to TRBJ1-5; no clear D. The CDR3 runs 14 residues. Germline V CDR1 and CDR2: LNHDA, SQIVND (reference sequence). Deletions cut 9 bases from V and 3 bases from J, with 15 bases between. CDR3 loop: CASSPPVLNQPQHF. CDR3 DNA: TGTGCCAGCTCCCCGCCAGTCCTCAATCAGCCCCAGCATTTT.

The chain carries TRBV7-9 and TRBJ1-4, with a tentative D call TRBD1 (5 bases). Trimming removed 3 bases from V and 4 bases from J, with 12 bases in between. This CDR3 comprises 15 residues. The germline CDR1 and CDR2 sequences are SEHNR and FQNEAQ (reference sequence). The CDR3 DNA follows: TGTGCCAGCAGCTTTGGGGCCACTCATAATGAAAAACTGTTTTTT. Protein: CASSFGATHNEKLFF.

The chain has TRBV20-1 and TRBJ1-6; 8 positions agree with TRBD1. The junction had 11 bases not matched to a gene; V was cut back by 3 bases and J by 10 bases. Germline CDR1 is DFQATT and CDR2 is SNEGSKA (reference sequence). The CDR3 sequence is 15 residues long. The CDR3 reads CSARGTTGEGSPLHF. The CDR3 DNA follows: TGCAGTGCTAGGGGTACGACAGGGGAGGGCTCACCCCTCCACTTT.

This clonotype was observed a few times. The chain combines TRBV20-1 with TRBJ2-1; D not certain. CDR1 is DFQATT and CDR2 is SNEGSKA in the germline V gene (reference sequence). The V end lost 3 bases, the J end lost 8 bases, and 11 bases lay between the germline ends. This CDR3 has 12 amino acids. The CDR3 bases are TGCAGTGCTAGCTGGCTAGTGTATGAGCAGTTCTTC. Encoded protein: CSASWLVYEQFF.

The chain uses TRBV7-2 and TRBJ1-2; TRBD1 aligns across 7 bases. With V trimmed by 5 bases and J by 8 bases, 11 bases remained unmatched. Germline V gives CDR1 SGHTA, CDR2 FQGNSA. This CDR3 spans 14 amino acids. DNA of the CDR3: TGTGCCAGCAGCAGAGGACAGGCCGCGGGGGGCTACACCTTC. It translates to CASSRGQAAGGYTF.

This clonotype was counted many times. The V gene is TRBV12-3 or TRBV12-4, the J gene TRBJ2-1; 7 bases fit TRBD1. The CDR3 totals 14 residues. Losses at the gene ends were 7 bases for V and 8 bases for J; bases not matched to a gene: 11. The CDR3, as DNA: TGTGCCAGCACCGTCCAAAGGACAGGACATGAGCAGTTCTTC. Protein sequence: CASTVQRTGHEQFF.

This clonotype showed up just a few times. This chain links TRBV20-1 with TRBJ2-3, with TRBD2 identical over 12 bases. This CDR3 is 13 amino acids long. J lost 5 bases, V lost 5 bases, and 2 bases had no gene match. Germline V lookup: CDR1 DFQATT, CDR2 SNEGSKA (reference sequence). The CDR3 reads CSAWTSGVDTQYF. DNA for the CDR3: TGCAGTGCTTGGACTAGCGGGGTAGATACGCAGTATTTT.

This clonotype appeared many times. The chain is built from TRBV5-5 and TRBJ2-7, with 7 bases lining up with TRBD1. J was trimmed by 4 bases and V by 6 bases; bases with no gene match: 7. The CDR3 spans 13 residues. Germline V CDR1 and CDR2: SGHKS, YYEKEE (reference sequence). CDR3: CASTTGQPYEQYF. The CDR3, as DNA: TGTGCCAGCACCACGGGACAGCCGTACGAGCAGTACTTC.

This clonotype was seen at least ten times. This chain connects TRBV5-1 to TRBJ1-5, with a possible D match to TRBD1 (5 bases). V gave up 2 bases and J gave up 3 bases, with 9 bases separating them. CDR3 length: 14 residues. Germline loops: CDR1 SGHRS, CDR2 YFSETQ. CDR3 region: CASSLSRDNQPQHF. CDR3 nucleotides: TGCGCCAGCAGCTTAAGCAGGGACAATCAGCCCCAGCATTTT.

The genes are TRBV12-3 or TRBV12-4 and TRBJ2-2; maybe TRBD2 (5 bases). Trimming left V 11 bases short and J 5 bases short, with 6 bases between. This CDR3 is built from 10 residues. CDR3 sequence: CACGTGELFF. The CDR3 DNA is TGTGCCTGCGGGACCGGGGAGCTGTTTTTT.

This clonotype turned up a few times. The chain employs TRBV7-9 and TRBJ2-5; D remains unclear. CDR1 and CDR2 (germline): SEHNR, FQNEAQ (reference sequence). This CDR3 is 15 amino acids long. The V and J ends lost 5 bases and 0 bases respectively, with 13 bases between them. The CDR3 sequence: CASSLPQLYQETQYF. DNA for the CDR3: TGTGCCAGCAGCCTCCCCCAATTGTACCAAGAGACCCAGTACTTC.

Ten or more counts support this clonotype. This chain joins TRBV11-2 and TRBJ1-3; 8 nucleotides align to TRBD1. V was pared by 5 bases and J by 8 bases, with 8 bases of the junction left unmatched. The germline V gene has CDR1 SGHAT and CDR2 FQNNGV. The CDR3 sequence is 14 residues long. The CDR3 sequence: CASSLRTGLDTIYF. The CDR3 nucleotides read TGTGCCAGCAGCCTCCGGACAGGGTTAGACACCATATATTTT.

This clonotype was seen repeatedly, ten times or more. This rearrangement joins TRBV7-6 to TRBJ1-1, with D perhaps matching TRBD1 (6 bases). Between the trimmed V and J ends, which lost 4 bases and 1 base, there was a span of 16 bases. Germline V gives CDR1 SGHVS, CDR2 FNYEAQ. The CDR3 runs to 16 residues. The CDR3 reads CASSSYQGFGNTEAFF. DNA for the CDR3: TGTGCCAGCAGCTCCTACCAGGGGTTCGGGAACACTGAAGCTTTCTTT.